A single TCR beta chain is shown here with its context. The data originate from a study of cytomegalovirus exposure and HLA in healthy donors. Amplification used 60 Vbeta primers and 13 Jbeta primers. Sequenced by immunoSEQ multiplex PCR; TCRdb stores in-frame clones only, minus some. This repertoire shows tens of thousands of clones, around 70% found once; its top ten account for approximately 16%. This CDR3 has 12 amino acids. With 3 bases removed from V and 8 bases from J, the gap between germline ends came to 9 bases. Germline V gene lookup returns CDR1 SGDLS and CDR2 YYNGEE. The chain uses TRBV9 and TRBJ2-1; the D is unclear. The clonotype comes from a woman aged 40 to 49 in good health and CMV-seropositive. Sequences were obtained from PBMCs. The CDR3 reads CASSAPSDEQFF. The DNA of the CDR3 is TGTGCCAGCAGCGCCCCGTCCGATGAGCAGTTCTTC. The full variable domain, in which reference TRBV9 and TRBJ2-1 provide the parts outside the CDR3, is DSGVTQTPKHLITATGQRVTLRCSPRSGDLSVYWYQQSLDQGLQFLIQYYNGEERAKGNILERFSAQQFPDLHSELNLSSLELGDSALYFCASSAPSDEQFFGPGTRLTVL.